These 24 T cell receptor beta chains came from one sample sequenced in a study of blood T cells in healthy people across ages. The authors ran a second PCR of 7 to 11 cycles using a sample-barcoded 5' primer and a J-beta primer mix. TCRdb processed the 5' RACE reads anew with MiXCR; each CDR3 protein has one entry. Among roughly 700,000 distinct CDR3 sequences listed, roughly 25% were seen once. These data also formed part of another study, on T cells of mothers and their children.

The specimen was blood. The receptors were sampled from a boy between 10 and 17 years old in good health.

This clonotype was detected once. At one boundary the junction diverges from the germline segment, which might be a read error. The chain carries TRBV10-3 and TRBJ1-1; D perhaps matches TRBD1 (5 bases). The CDR3 contains 12 residues. The germline CDR1 and CDR2 sequences are ENHRY and SYGVKD. For the CDR3, the DNA is TGTGTCATCAGGGCAGGGAGCACTGAAGCTTTCTTT. Translating it yields CVIRAGSTEAFF.

This rearrangement joins TRBV7-9 to TRBJ2-7; D uncertain. The germline gives CDR1 SEHNR, CDR2 FQNEAQ (reference sequence). Deletions cut 5 bases from V and 5 bases from J, with 10 bases between. CDR3 length: 12 amino acids. The CDR3 region has the DNA TGTGCCAGCAGCCATCTTTTACACGAGCAGTACTTC. It codes for CASSHLLHEQYF. The full variable domain, completed using reference TRBV7-9 and TRBJ2-7, is DTGVSQNPRHKITKRGQNVTFRCDPISEHNRLYWYRQTLGQGPEFLTYFQNEAQLEKSRLLSDRFSAERPKGSFSTLEIQRTEQGDSAMYLCASSHLLHEQYFGPGTRLTVT.

The chain carries TRBV6-1 and TRBJ1-1; TRBD1 matches at 9 bases. With V trimmed by 2 bases and J by 4 bases, 2 bases remained unmatched. Germline V gene sequence: CDR1 MNHNS, CDR2 SASEGT. CDR3 length: 14 residues. CDR3 region: CASSETGGATEAFF. The CDR3, as DNA: TGTGCCAGCAGTGAAACAGGGGGCGCCACTGAAGCTTTCTTT.

The gene calls are TRBV5-6 and TRBJ1-1; no firm D call. The CDR3 runs to 15 residues. With 6 bases removed from V and 3 bases from J, the gap between germline ends came to 18 bases. Germline V gene lookup returns CDR1 SGHDT and CDR2 YYEEEE. The CDR3 reads CASNLNGRGDTEAFF. The CDR3 DNA is TGTGCCAGCAACCTAAACGGACGGGGTGACACTGAAGCTTTCTTT. The full variable domain, its missing parts supplied by reference TRBV5-6 and TRBJ1-1, is DAGVTQSPTHLIKTRGQQVTLRCSPKSGHDTVSWYQQALGQGPQFIFQYYEEEERQRGNFPDRFSGHQFPNYSSELNVNALLLGDSALYLCASNLNGRGDTEAFFGQGTRLTVV.

The rearrangement joins TRBV7-9 to TRBJ2-3; possibly TRBD2 for D (5 bases). The CDR3 has 13 amino acids. Trimming removed 1 base from V and 8 bases from J, with 10 bases in between. CDR1 SEHNR and CDR2 FQNEAQ come from the germline V gene (reference sequence). The CDR3 is CASSLELGSTQYF. Written as DNA, the CDR3 is TGTGCCAGCAGCTTAGAGTTGGGGAGTACGCAGTATTTT.

This clonotype was seen a few times. The rearrangement joins TRBV7-2 to TRBJ1-4; D is possibly TRBD1 (5 bases). The CDR3 has 14 amino acids. Germline V lookup: CDR1 SGHTA, CDR2 FQGNSA. The ends were cut back, 5 bases at V and 3 bases at J, with 10 bases in the middle. The CDR3 DNA reads as TGTGCCAGCAGCCCAGGGTTAGCTAATGAAAAACTGTTTTTT. Its translation: CASSPGLANEKLFF.

Only one count was recorded for this clonotype. This chain connects TRBV6-5 to TRBJ1-4, with 9 nucleotides matching TRBD1. Germline V gene lookup returns CDR1 MNHEY and CDR2 SVGAGI. With V trimmed by 4 bases and J by 9 bases, 6 bases remained unmatched. The CDR3 extends over 14 amino acids. The CDR3 reads CASSSGQGFQKLFF. The CDR3 DNA follows: TGTGCCAGCAGTTCCGGACAGGGGTTCCAAAAACTGTTTTTT.

This clonotype was counted between two and nine times. The chain recombines TRBV21-1 with TRBJ2-5; the table's D call TRBD1 went unverified against the DNA. TRBV21-1 counts as a pseudogene. The CDR3 totals 16 residues. The CDR3 DNA sequence: TGTGCCAGCAGCAAAGGGACAGGGGGCTCTGCGGAGACCCAGTACTTC. Protein sequence: CASSKGTGGSAETQYF.

The genes are TRBV20-1 and TRBJ2-5; TRBD2 is a possible D gene (5 bases). Germline values: CDR1 DFQATT, CDR2 SNEGSKA (reference sequence). This CDR3 comprises 17 residues. With 3 bases removed from V and 3 bases from J, the gap between germline ends came to 23 bases. The CDR3 region is CSASALMKRGIEETQYF. The CDR3, as DNA: TGCAGTGCTAGCGCCCTAATGAAGCGAGGGATTGAAGAGACCCAGTACTTC.

This chain links TRBV25-1 with TRBJ2-5, with 10 bases lining up with TRBD1. The CDR3 contains 19 residues. The trim removed 2 bases at V and 3 bases at J, leaving 15 bases unmatched. CDR1 and CDR2 from the germline V gene are MGHDK and SYGVNS. The CDR3 reads CASSEIFFETGGDEETQYF. The CDR3 DNA reads TGTGCCAGCAGTGAAATTTTTTTTGAGACAGGGGGCGATGAAGAGACCCAGTACTTC.

This chain uses TRBV2 with TRBJ2-5, with 13 bases lining up with TRBD2. After removal of 6 bases from V and 2 bases from J, the junction contained 6 bases not matched to a gene. The CDR3 is 16 amino acids. Germline CDR1 and CDR2: SNHLY and FYNNEI. CDR3 coding DNA: TGTGCCAGCAGGGATATGGGACTAGCGGGACAAGAGACCCAGTACTTC. As protein: CASRDMGLAGQETQYF.

The chain uses TRBV4-2 and TRBJ1-5, with TRBD1 as a possible D gene (6 bases). This CDR3 spans 15 amino acids. The germline V gene has CDR1 LGHNA and CDR2 YNFKEQ. Trimming stripped 0 bases from V and 1 base from J, with 7 bases between. The CDR3 spells CASSQDTGSNQPQHF. The CDR3 DNA follows: TGTGCCAGCAGCCAAGATACAGGGAGCAATCAGCCCCAGCATTTT.

This clonotype was seen a handful of times. The chain joins TRBV6-2 or TRBV6-3 to TRBJ2-2; 10 nucleotides match TRBD2. CDR1 MNHEY and CDR2 SVGEGT come from the germline V gene. The CDR3 spans 17 residues. Trimming cost V 0 bases and J 3 bases; bases outside gene matches: 4. The DNA for the CDR3 is TGTGCCAGCAGTTACTCGAAACTAGCGGGGTACACCGGGGAGCTGTTTTTT. Amino acids: CASSYSKLAGYTGELFF.

There are a few counts of this clonotype. The chain couples TRBV20-1 to TRBJ2-7, with 7 nucleotides matching TRBD2. The germline CDR1 and CDR2 sequences are DFQATT and SNEGSKA (reference sequence). This CDR3 region has 14 residues. J gave up 3 bases and V 2 bases, and 7 bases lay outside the gene matches. The CDR3 DNA reads as TGCAGTGCTAGACGGTGGGAGGGCCTCTACGAGCAGTACTTC. Translating gives CSARRWEGLYEQYF.

This chain uses TRBV7-3 with TRBJ2-3, with a tentative D call TRBD1 (5 bases). V gave up 7 bases and J gave up 0 bases, with 14 bases separating them. The CDR3 consists of 15 residues. Germline V gene sequence: CDR1 SGHTA, CDR2 FQGTGA. CDR3 loop: CASKKSSGSTDTQYF. The CDR3, as DNA: TGTGCCAGCAAGAAAAGCTCAGGGAGCACAGATACGCAGTATTTT.

The chain recombines TRBV6-2 or TRBV6-3 with TRBJ2-5; TRBD2 matches 14 bases. With the DNA end fitting TRBJ2-1 better, the J assignment may be wrong. The CDR3 has 18 residues. Per germline, CDR1 MNHEY and CDR2 SVGEGT. The CDR3 nucleotides are TGTGCCAGCAGTTACCGCGGCGGACTAGCGGGAGGTGGCAATGAGCAGTTCTTC. This translates into CASSYRGGLAGGGNEQFF.

The chain has TRBV9 and TRBJ1-2; TRBD1 might be the D (6 bases). The CDR3 is 15 amino acids. The ends were cut back, 2 bases at V and 0 bases at J, with 11 bases in the middle. Germline-derived CDR1 and CDR2 are SGDLS and YYNGEE. CDR3 sequence reads: CASSVQDSPNYGYTF. In nucleotides, the CDR3 is TGTGCCAGCAGCGTTCAGGACAGCCCTAACTATGGCTACACCTTC.

CDR3 sequence: CASSYGGHDEQFF. The DNA for the CDR3 is TGTGCCAGCAGTTACGGGGGGCATGATGAGCAGTTCTTC. The V call is TRBV12-3 or TRBV12-4, the J call TRBJ2-1, with D perhaps TRBD2 (7 bases). Trimming removed 4 bases at V and 8 bases at J, with 12 bases between. This CDR3 comprises 13 residues.

V and J are TRBV6-2 or TRBV6-3 and TRBJ1-4; D is possibly TRBD1 (5 bases). Germline-derived CDR1 and CDR2 are MNHEY and SVGEGT. Trimming shortened V by 4 bases and J by 2 bases, and 17 bases separated the two germline ends. The CDR3 consists of 17 residues. CDR3 coding DNA: TGTGCCAGCAGTTTAAGGACACCTAAGGCGACTAATGAAAAACTGTTTTTT. It codes for CASSLRTPKATNEKLFF.

The chain recombines TRBV4-1 with TRBJ2-1; possible D gene TRBD2, 7 bases. The J call may be wrong; the DNA end is better matched by TRBJ2-5. From germline, CDR1 is MGHRA and CDR2 YSYEKL. The length of the CDR3 is 16 residues. The CDR3: CASSREGGEIVETQYF. The CDR3 region has the DNA TGCGCCAGCAGCCGCGAGGGGGGGGAGATTGTGGAGACCCAGTACTTC.

The gene calls are TRBV28 and TRBJ2-1; 7 bases are a match to TRBD1. Unmatched junction bases numbered 3, after V lost 6 bases and J lost 7 bases. Per germline, CDR1 MDHEN and CDR2 SYDVKM. The CDR3 runs 12 residues. The chain's CDR3 is CASRQTGNEQFF. CDR3 bases: TGTGCCAGCAGACAGACAGGGAATGAGCAGTTCTTC.

The chain is built from TRBV3-1 and TRBJ1-1; TRBD1 might be the D (6 bases). V was pared by 5 bases and J by 2 bases, with 12 bases between. There are 14 residues in the CDR3. Germline CDR1 and CDR2: LGHDT and YNNKEL (reference sequence). The CDR3 here is CASSSSGGNTEAFF. The CDR3 nucleotides are TGTGCCAGCAGCTCCAGTGGGGGCAACACTGAAGCTTTCTTT.

V and J are TRBV20-1 and TRBJ1-4, with D unclear. Germline V lookup: CDR1 DFQATT, CDR2 SNEGSKA (reference sequence). This CDR3 contains 11 residues. CDR3 protein: CSTGSNEKLFF. The CDR3 bases are TGCTCGACGGGGAGTAATGAAAAACTGTTTTTT.

V is TRBV2 and J is TRBJ2-7; D is ambiguous. Trimming cost V 3 bases and J 5 bases, with 14 bases left between them. Germline V gives CDR1 SNHLY, CDR2 FYNNEI. This CDR3 spans 14 amino acids. CDR3 loop: CASSDGDTPDEQYF. The CDR3 coding sequence is TGTGCCAGCAGTGATGGGGATACCCCCGACGAGCAGTACTTC.